This TCR beta chain came from a study of PD-1 blockade in classical Hodgkin lymphoma. There was relapse after autologous stem cell transplantation in every patient, and there was variation in brentuximab vedotin exposure. Profiling relied on immunoSEQ multiplex PCR, and the TCRdb table lists in-frame clones only, not all of them. There are roughly 150,000 clones in the sample; around four fifths occur only once, and about 9.3% lies in the top ten. Looked up from germline, CDR1 is MGHRA and CDR2 is YSYEKL. J gave up 8 bases and V 0 bases, and 9 bases lay outside the gene matches. This CDR3 has 17 amino acids.

The chain carries TRBV4-1 and TRBJ2-2; 10 bases agree with TRBD2. The source of this sequence is a human donor with classical Hodgkin lymphoma. The sample here was peripheral blood mononuclear cells (PBMCs), taken before the second cycle of nivolumab. The CDR3 DNA reads TGCGCCAGCAGCCAAGATGGGCTAGCGGGAGTCAGTGGGGAGCTGTTTTTT. Translation gives CASSQDGLAGVSGELFF.